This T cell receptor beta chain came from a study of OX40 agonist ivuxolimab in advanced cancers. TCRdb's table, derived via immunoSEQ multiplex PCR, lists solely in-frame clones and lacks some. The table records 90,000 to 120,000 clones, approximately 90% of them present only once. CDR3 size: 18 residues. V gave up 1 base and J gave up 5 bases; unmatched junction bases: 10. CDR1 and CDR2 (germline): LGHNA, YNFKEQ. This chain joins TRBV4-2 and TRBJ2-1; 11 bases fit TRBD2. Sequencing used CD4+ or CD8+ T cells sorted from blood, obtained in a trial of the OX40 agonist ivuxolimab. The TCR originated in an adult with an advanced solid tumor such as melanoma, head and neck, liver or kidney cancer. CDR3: CASSQVVSGGALDNEQFF. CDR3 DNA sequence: TGTGCCAGCAGCCAAGTAGTTAGCGGGGGGGCTTTGGACAATGAGCAGTTCTTC.